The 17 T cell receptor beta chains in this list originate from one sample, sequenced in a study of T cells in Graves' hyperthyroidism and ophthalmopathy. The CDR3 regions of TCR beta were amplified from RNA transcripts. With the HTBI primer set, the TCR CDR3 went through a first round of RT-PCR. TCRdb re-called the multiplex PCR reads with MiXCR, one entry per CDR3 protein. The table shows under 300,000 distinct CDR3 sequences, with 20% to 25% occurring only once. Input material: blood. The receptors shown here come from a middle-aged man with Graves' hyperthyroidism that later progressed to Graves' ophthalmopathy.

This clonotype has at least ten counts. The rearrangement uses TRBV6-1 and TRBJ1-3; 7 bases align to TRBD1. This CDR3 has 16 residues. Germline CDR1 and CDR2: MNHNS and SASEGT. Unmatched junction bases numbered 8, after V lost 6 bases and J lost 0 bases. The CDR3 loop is CASREPGQPSGNTIYF. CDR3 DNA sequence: TGTGCCAGCAGAGAACCGGGACAGCCCTCTGGAAACACCATATATTTT.

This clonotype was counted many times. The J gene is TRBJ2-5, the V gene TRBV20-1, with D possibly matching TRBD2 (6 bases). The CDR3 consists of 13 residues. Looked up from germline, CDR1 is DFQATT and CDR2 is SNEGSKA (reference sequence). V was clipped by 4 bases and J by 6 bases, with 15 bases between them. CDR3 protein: CSATTRLAQTQYF. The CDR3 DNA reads TGCAGTGCTACGACTAGACTCGCGCAGACCCAGTACTTC.

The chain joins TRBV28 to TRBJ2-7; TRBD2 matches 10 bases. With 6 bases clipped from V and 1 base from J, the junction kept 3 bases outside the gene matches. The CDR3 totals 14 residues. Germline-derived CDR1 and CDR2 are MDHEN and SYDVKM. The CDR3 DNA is TGTGCCAGCAGGAGCGGGGGGGGATCCTACGAGCAGTACTTC. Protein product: CASRSGGGSYEQYF.

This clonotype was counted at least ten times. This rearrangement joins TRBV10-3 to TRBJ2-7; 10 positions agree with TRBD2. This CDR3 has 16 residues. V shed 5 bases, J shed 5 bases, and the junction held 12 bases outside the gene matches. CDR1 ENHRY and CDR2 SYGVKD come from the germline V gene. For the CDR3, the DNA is TGTGCCATCAGTAGCGGGAGGGCCTACGGTTTTGACGAGCAGTACTTC. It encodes CAISSGRAYGFDEQYF.

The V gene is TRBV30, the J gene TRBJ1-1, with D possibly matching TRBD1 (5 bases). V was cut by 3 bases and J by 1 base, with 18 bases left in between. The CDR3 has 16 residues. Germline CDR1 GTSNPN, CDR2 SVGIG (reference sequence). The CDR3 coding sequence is TGTGCCTGGAGCCCCGGGGTTACGACAGCGAACACTGAAGCTTTCTTT. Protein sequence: CAWSPGVTTANTEAFF.

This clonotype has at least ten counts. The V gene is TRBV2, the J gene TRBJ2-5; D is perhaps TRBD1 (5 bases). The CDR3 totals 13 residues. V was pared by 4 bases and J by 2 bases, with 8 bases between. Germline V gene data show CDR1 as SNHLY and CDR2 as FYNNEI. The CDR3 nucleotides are TGTGCCAGCAGTGGGACACTTCAAGAGACCCAGTACTTC. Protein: CASSGTLQETQYF.

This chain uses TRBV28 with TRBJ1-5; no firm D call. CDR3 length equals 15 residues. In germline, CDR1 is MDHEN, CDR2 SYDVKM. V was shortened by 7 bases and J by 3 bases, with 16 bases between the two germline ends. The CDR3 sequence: CASTLRPAPNQPQHF. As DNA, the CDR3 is TGTGCCAGCACCCTCCGTCCGGCACCCAATCAGCCCCAGCATTTT.

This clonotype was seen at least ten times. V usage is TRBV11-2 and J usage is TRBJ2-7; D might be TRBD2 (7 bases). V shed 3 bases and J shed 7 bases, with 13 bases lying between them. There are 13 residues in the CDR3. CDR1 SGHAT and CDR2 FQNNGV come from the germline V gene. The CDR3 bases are TGTGCCAGCAGCTTGGGGGGGCCCTTAGAGCAGTACTTC. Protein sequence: CASSLGGPLEQYF.

The CDR3 is CASSAGQIGQETQYF. The CDR3 DNA follows: TGTGCCAGCAGTGCCGGACAGATTGGGCAAGAGACCCAGTACTTC. The V and J genes are TRBV12-3 or TRBV12-4 and TRBJ2-5; weak D call: TRBD1 (6 bases). The V gene lost 5 bases and the J gene lost 2 bases, with 15 bases spanning the gap. This CDR3 comprises 15 residues.

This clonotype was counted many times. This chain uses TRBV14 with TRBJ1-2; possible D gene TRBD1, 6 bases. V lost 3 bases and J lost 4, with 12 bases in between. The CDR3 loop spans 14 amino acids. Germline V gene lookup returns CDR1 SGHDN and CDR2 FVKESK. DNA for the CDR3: TGTGCCAGCAGCCATCCCGGACAGCTCTATGGCTACACCTTC. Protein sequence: CASSHPGQLYGYTF. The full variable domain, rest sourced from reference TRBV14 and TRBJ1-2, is EAGVTQFPSHSVIEKGQTVTLRCDPISGHDNLYWYRRVMGKEIKFLLHFVKESKQDESGMPNNRFLAERTGGTYSTLKVQPAELEDSGVYFCASSHPGQLYGYTFGSGTRLTVV.

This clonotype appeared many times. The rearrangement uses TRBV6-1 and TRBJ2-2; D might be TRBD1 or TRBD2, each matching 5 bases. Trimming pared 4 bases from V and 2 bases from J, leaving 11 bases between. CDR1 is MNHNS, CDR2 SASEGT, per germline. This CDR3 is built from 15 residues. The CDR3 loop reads CASSVRGPNTGELFF. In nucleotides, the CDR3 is TGTGCCAGCAGTGTACGGGGACCCAACACCGGGGAGCTGTTTTTT.

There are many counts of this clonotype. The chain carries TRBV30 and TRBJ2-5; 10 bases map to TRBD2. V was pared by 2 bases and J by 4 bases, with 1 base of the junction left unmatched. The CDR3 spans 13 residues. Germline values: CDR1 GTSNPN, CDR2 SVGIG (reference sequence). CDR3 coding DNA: TGTGCCTGGAGTCTAGCGGGAGCAGAGACCCAGTACTTC. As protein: CAWSLAGAETQYF.

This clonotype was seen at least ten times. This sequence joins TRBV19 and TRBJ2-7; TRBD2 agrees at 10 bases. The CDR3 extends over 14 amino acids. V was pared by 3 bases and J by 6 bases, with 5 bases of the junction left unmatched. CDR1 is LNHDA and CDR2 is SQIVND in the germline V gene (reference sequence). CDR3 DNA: TGTGCCAGTAGTATGACACTAGCGGGAAGCGAGCAGTACTTC. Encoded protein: CASSMTLAGSEQYF.

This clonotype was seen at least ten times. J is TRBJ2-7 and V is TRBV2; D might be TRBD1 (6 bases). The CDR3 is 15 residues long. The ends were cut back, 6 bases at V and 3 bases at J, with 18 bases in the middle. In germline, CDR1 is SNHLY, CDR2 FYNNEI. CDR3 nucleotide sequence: TGTGCCAGCAGCTCCTCTGAGGGGGTCGTCTACGAGCAGTACTTC. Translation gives CASSSSEGVVYEQYF.

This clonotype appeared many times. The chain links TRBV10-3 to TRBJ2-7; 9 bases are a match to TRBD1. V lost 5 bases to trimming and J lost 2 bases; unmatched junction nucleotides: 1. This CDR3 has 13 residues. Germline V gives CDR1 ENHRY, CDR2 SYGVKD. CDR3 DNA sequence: TGTGCCATCAGTCGACAGGGGGCCTACGAGCAGTACTTC. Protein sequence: CAISRQGAYEQYF.

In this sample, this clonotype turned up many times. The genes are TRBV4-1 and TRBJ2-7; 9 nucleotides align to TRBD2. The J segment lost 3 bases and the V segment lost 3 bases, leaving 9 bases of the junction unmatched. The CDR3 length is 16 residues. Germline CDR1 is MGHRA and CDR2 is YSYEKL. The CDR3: CASSHPSSGESYEQYF. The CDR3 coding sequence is TGCGCCAGCAGCCACCCTTCTAGCGGGGAAAGCTACGAGCAGTACTTC.

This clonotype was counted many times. CDR3 coding DNA: TGTGCCAGCCGGAGCGGGGTGAACACCGGGGAGCTGTTTTTT. Translation gives CASRSGVNTGELFF. This sequence joins TRBV7-3 and TRBJ2-2, with 7 nucleotides matching TRBD2. Germline V CDR1 and CDR2: SGHTA, FQGTGA. This CDR3 spans 14 amino acids. The V segment lost 8 bases and the J segment 1 base; nucleotides outside the gene matches: 4.